This TCR beta chain was sequenced in a study of CD8+ T cells in alopecia areata. Notes on the study in general: Alopecia totalis/universalis scalp especially showed more expanded CD8+ clones than normal scalp.

It was cDNA, reverse transcribed from extracted RNA, that served as the sequencing template. Sequencing was performed with immunoSEQ multiplex PCR; in TCRdb, only in-frame clones are kept and a portion is missing. The sample carries approximately 210,000 clones, 60% recorded once. As to treatment: oral pan-JAK inhibitor, 5-10 mg twice daily. There are 17 residues in the CDR3. CDR1 and CDR2 from the germline V gene are LGHNA and YSLEER. V trimming: 3 bases; J trimming: 5 bases; junction bases outside the gene matches: 8. This clone was found a few times. Its target is unknown. The V and J genes are TRBV4-3 and TRBJ2-1, with 12 bases identical to TRBD2. The source of this sequence is a human donor with alopecia areata. The sample in question was CD4+ T cells sorted from blood, obtained at week 24, from a patient treated with tofacitinib. The DNA for the CDR3 is TGCGCCAGCAGCCATAGTCGGAGGACTAGCGGGGACAATGAGCAGTTCTTC. It translates to CASSHSRRTSGDNEQFF.